A single sample is the source of the 10 T cell receptor beta chains below, sequenced in a study of CD8 T cells in Susac syndrome. Reverse transcription used about 0.5 to 1 ug RNA and random hexamers. TCRdb re-called the immunoSEQ multiplex PCR reads with MiXCR, one entry per CDR3 protein. The sample yields about 280,000 distinct CDR3 sequences, approximately 85% seen once. Sequencing used CD8+ T cells from PBMCs. Receptors were obtained from a human donor with multiple sclerosis.

The chain is built from TRBV14 and TRBJ2-4, with D unclear. Looked up from germline, CDR1 is SGHDN and CDR2 is FVKESK. V was pared by 0 bases and J by 2 bases, with 11 bases between. The CDR3 is 16 amino acids. In DNA form, the CDR3 reads TGTGCCAGCAGCCAAGATCGAGGCAGGTCCAAAAACATTCAGTACTTC. Amino acids: CASSQDRGRSKNIQYF.

DNA for the CDR3: TGTGCCAGCAGTTCAACATGGGACAGGTGGAATCAGCCCCAGCATTTT. Protein: CASSSTWDRWNQPQHF. The chain links TRBV27 to TRBJ1-5; the match to TRBD1 covers 8 bases. CDR1 and CDR2 (germline): MNHEY, SMNVEV (reference sequence). The CDR3 has 16 amino acids. After removal of 4 bases from V and 4 bases from J, the junction contained 9 bases not matched to a gene.

This clonotype was seen more than once but under ten times. The rearrangement joins TRBV6-1 to TRBJ2-7; TRBD2 is a possible D gene (6 bases). The CDR3 totals 13 residues. Germline assignment: CDR1 MNHNS and CDR2 SASEGT. V was cut by 8 bases and J by 0 bases, with 11 bases left in between. CDR3: CASRDLNSYEQYF. The CDR3 DNA reads as TGTGCCAGCCGGGACTTAAACTCCTACGAGCAGTACTTC.

This clonotype has just one count. The V gene is TRBV11-1, the J gene TRBJ2-1, with D possibly TRBD1 on 6 matching bases. Germline V gene data show CDR1 as SGHAT and CDR2 as FQDESV (reference sequence). With 5 bases removed from V and 3 bases from J, the gap between germline ends came to 11 bases. CDR3 length: 14 amino acids. In DNA form, the CDR3 reads TGTGCCAGCAGCCGAACGACAGGCTACAATGAGCAGTTCTTC. Its translation is CASSRTTGYNEQFF.

This clonotype was seen a handful of times. J is TRBJ2-3 and V is TRBV3-1; D not resolved. The CDR3 is 13 residues long. Germline V lookup: CDR1 LGHDT, CDR2 YNNKEL (reference sequence). V was trimmed by 8 bases and J by 2 bases, leaving 11 bases between them. This CDR3 is CASDGRNTDTQYF. CDR3 DNA: TGTGCCAGCGACGGAAGAAACACAGATACGCAGTATTTT.

The chain links TRBV2 to TRBJ1-5; D remains ambiguous. V dropped 2 bases and J dropped 9 bases, with 11 bases sitting between them. The CDR3 runs 13 residues. Germline CDR1 is SNHLY and CDR2 is FYNNEI. The DNA for the CDR3 is TGTGCCAGCAGTGAACTACTTAGTAGGCCCCAGCATTTT. This encodes CASSELLSRPQHF.

This chain's CDR3 is CASRGGTSGRHEQFF. CDR3 nucleotides: TGTGCCAGCAGGGGGGGGACTAGCGGGAGACATGAGCAGTTCTTC. The chain uses TRBV27 and TRBJ2-1; the match to TRBD2 covers 14 bases. Unmatched junction bases numbered 6, after V lost 6 bases and J lost 8 bases. The CDR3 spans 15 residues. CDR1 is MNHEY and CDR2 is SMNVEV in the germline V gene (reference sequence).

The chain uses TRBV13 and TRBJ2-7, with TRBD2 matching over 7 bases. This CDR3 has 12 amino acids. Looked up from germline, CDR1 is PRHDT and CDR2 is FYEKMQ (reference sequence). J was trimmed by 10 bases and V by 3 bases; bases with no gene match: 6. CDR3 sequence: CASSLGGRYQYF. CDR3 DNA sequence: TGTGCCAGCAGCTTGGGGGGGAGGTACCAGTACTTC.

This clonotype was seen only a few times. The J gene is TRBJ2-1, the V gene TRBV6-5, with 7 positions matching TRBD2. Germline lookup yields CDR1 MNHEY and CDR2 SVGAGI. The CDR3 is 15 residues long. The ends lost 2 bases at V and 5 bases at J; junction bases unmatched: 6. Written as DNA, the CDR3 is TGTGCCAGCAGTTACGCGTGGACTAGGAACAATGAGCAGTTCTTC. Protein: CASSYAWTRNNEQFF.

The chain has TRBV27 and TRBJ2-4; perhaps TRBD2 as D (7 bases). The germline V gene has CDR1 MNHEY and CDR2 SMNVEV (reference sequence). The CDR3 has 14 residues. V was cut by 4 bases and J by 4 bases, with 11 bases left in between. The chain's CDR3 is CASSSGGPKNIQYF. CDR3 nucleotides: TGTGCCAGCAGTTCGGGGGGCCCAAAAAACATTCAGTACTTC.